This TCR beta chain appears in the sequencing data of a study of T cell responses to AZD1222 COVID-19 vaccine (dated by TCRdb to 2020 to 2022). In the study overall: Because spike-specific TCR depth and breadth did not differ between the two schedules, AZD1222 recipients who got a second dose at roughly 4 weeks were pooled with those who got a second dose at roughly 12 weeks. Trial participants were enrolled by age into 18-55, 56-69 and 70-plus year subgroups, with around 150, 28 and 57 TCR-sequenced participants respectively. TCR sequencing was performed for 230 to 250 trial participants, of whom approximately 200 were given two doses of AZD1222 and around 26 were given two doses of MenACWY control vaccine. Here is what the overall study found, with its caveats: Because no samples from the day 14 peak response were available, repertoires could be characterized only after the peak T cell response. A significant rise in spike-specific TCR breadth and depth was observed after two AZD1222 doses relative to day 0 and relative to MenACWY recipients. Participants were mostly white British, with more females than males. The authors suggested clonal diversity may have been underestimated. Reportedly, almost half of the unique spike-specific TCRs recognized epitopes lying outside the regions that are mutated in the B.1.351 and B.1.1.7 variants. Conclusions about previously exposed vaccinees were limited because only six AZD1222 recipients were SARS-CoV-2 seropositive at baseline. In the small 56-69-year group, the increase in depth fell short of significance, most likely because of low power. Vaccine-associated CD4 TCRs spanned the whole spike protein, with dominant responses in regions 160-218 and 743-854.

This clone was counted a single time. This receptor's antigen is unknown. The sample holds no much larger clone one base away, and base qualities are not on file. Including cysteine and phenylalanine, the CDR3 has 13 amino acids. Only the CDR3 DNA is retained, 39 bases long and in frame from the first base. The germline V gene specifies MRHNA as CDR1 and SNTAGT as CDR2. V is pared back by 6 bases and J by 10 bases, with 18 bases lying between the germline termini. The CDR3 regions of human TCRbeta chains were analyzed by immunosequencing. The authors' pipeline ran thus. TCRs in the repertoires were matched against a reference library of SARS-CoV-2-specific TCRs that had been generated with the MIRA antigen-specificity platform. Breadth was defined as the fraction of unique TCRs that were SARS-CoV-2-associated. Depth was defined as the fraction of total T cells that were SARS-CoV-2-associated. Using the MIRA data, each spike-specific TCR was assigned both to the spike region to which the TCR was reactive and to a CD4 or CD8 class. Log10-transformed breadth and depth values were compared by one-way ANOVA with Sidak's multiple comparisons tests. TCRdb mirrors the immuneACCESS table, restricted to in-frame sequences. Some clones are absent from its copies; in checked studies, under half trace to an unresolved V gene, and the reason for the others is unknown. That table supplies the V and J calls and clone size; D and trimming were determined from the DNA. The sample profile shows 150,000 or so clones; 80% to 95% of them were found once. The ten largest clones take up approximately 1.5% of the sample.

The time point label of this sample denotes: baseline before first vaccination. Vaccinee samples were obtained from the UK trials COV001 and COV002, which included a single-blind randomized controlled phase 2/3 trial of AZD1222 (ChAdOx1 nCoV-19) in healthy adults. For TCRbeta chain sequencing, PBMC samples were collected from trial participants at day 0 and at day 28 after the second dose. Recombination connected TRBV6-4 to TRBJ1-2, with the D segment identity uncertain. Sample: peripheral blood, taken on day 0 of AZD1222 vaccination. This TCR was recovered from an adult in good health. The bases are TGTGCCAGCAGAGGCGACGAAAGTGGTGACTACACCTTC. This codes for CASRGDESGDYTF.